The 5 T cell receptor beta chains in this list originate from one sample, sequenced in a study of cytomegalovirus exposure and HLA in healthy donors. Use of 60 Vbeta and 13 Jbeta primers characterized the PCR. TCRdb's table, derived via immunoSEQ multiplex PCR, lists solely in-frame clones and lacks some. This sample carries 90,000 to 120,000 clones, over 9.5% of them seen once, and the ten largest clones take roughly 5%. The specimen sequenced was PBMCs. These receptors were obtained from a man aged 35 to 55 in good health and CMV-seropositive.

This clone was counted only a few times. The J gene is TRBJ2-7, the V gene TRBV13; possibly TRBD1 for D (6 bases). This CDR3 spans 19 amino acids. V lost 0 bases, J lost 1 base, and 22 bases lay in between. The germline V gene has CDR1 PRHDT and CDR2 FYEKMQ (reference sequence). The CDR3 DNA is TGTGCCAGCAGCTTAGGTTCCTCCCAATCAGGGGATCCTTCCTACGAGCAGTACTTC. Translation: CASSLGSSQSGDPSYEQYF.

This clone has only a few counts. V gene TRBV6-6 combines with J gene TRBJ1-1; a weak D match, TRBD1 (6 bases). Germline V gives CDR1 MNHNY, CDR2 SVGAGI (reference sequence). The CDR3 covers 13 residues. Trimming cost V 5 bases and J 1 base, with 8 bases left between them. As DNA, the CDR3 is TGTGCCAGCAGTCTGACAGGGAACACTGAAGCTTTCTTT. Translated, it gives CASSLTGNTEAFF.

Notes on this clone: One junction end does not reproduce the germline sequence, and a read error may be involved. The chain links TRBV29-1 to TRBJ2-1; 8 nucleotides agree with TRBD2. The CDR3 totals 16 residues. Germline CDR1 is SQVTM and CDR2 is ANQGSEA. CDR3 residues: CSVEGEREWTHNEQFF. DNA for the CDR3: TGCAGCGTGGAAGGGGAGCGGGAGTGGACCCACAATGAGCAGTTCTTC.

The rearrangement links TRBV6-5 to TRBJ2-1, with 10 nucleotides matching TRBD1. V lost 1 base and J lost 8; bases outside the gene matches: 8. Germline CDR1 reads MNHEY; CDR2 reads SVGAGI. The CDR3 totals 16 residues. The CDR3 coding sequence is TGTGCCAGCAGTTACTATTCGGGACAGGGGATCGATGAGCAGTTCTTC. The encoded protein is CASSYYSGQGIDEQFF.

V and J are TRBV13 and TRBJ2-7, with TRBD2 identical over 10 bases. The CDR3 is 15 amino acids. The V gene's germline CDR1 is PRHDT and CDR2 FYEKMQ (reference sequence). V was clipped by 8 bases and J by 2 bases; unmatched bases: 9. CDR3 in DNA: TGTGCCAGCGGTCCGGGTAGCGGGAGGCCCTACGAGCAGTACTTC. It translates to CASGPGSGRPYEQYF.